The table lists the clone carrying this T cell receptor beta chain with a few counts. The trim removed 1 base at V and 2 bases at J, leaving 7 bases unmatched. Germline assignment: CDR1 SGHTA and CDR2 FQGNSA. The CDR3 runs 16 residues. This entry belongs to a study of cytotoxic CD8 clonotypes in ibrutinib-treated CLL. On the study more broadly: Across the patients, 10 to 11 were relapsed/refractory, over 14 treatment-naive and fewer than 18 IGHV unmutated. Among patients, approximately 24 responded partially and 2 completely; approximately 14 then stayed remitted and around 12 progressed after median roughly 68 months. Mean values per sample were a few hundred thousand productive templates and over 90,000 productive rearrangements.

Some clones are missing from TCRdb's copy, which holds only in-frame ones; the method was immunoSEQ multiplex PCR. This sample carries 65,000 to 95,000 clones, roughly 86% of them seen once, and the ten largest clones take about 5.8%. Genomic DNA (around 2 micrograms) was obtained from cryopreserved PBMCs for construction of TCR beta libraries. The sequence was collected from a human donor with chronic lymphocytic leukemia. This material consisted of PBMCs, taken before ibrutinib treatment. V usage is TRBV7-2 and J usage is TRBJ1-2; the match to TRBD1 covers 7 bases. The CDR3 DNA is TGTGCCAGCAGCTTAGGACAGGGTGCTCTAAACTATGGCTACACCTTC. Protein: CASSLGQGALNYGYTF.